This entry is about one T cell receptor beta chain. The sample comes from a study of blood T cell repertoires in COVID-19. Study overall: Samples taken during acute and convalescent COVID-19 were collected in the United States, Italy and Spain.

Original analysis: Estimation of nucleated cell counts relied on the amplification of reference gene primers. The protocol was immunoSEQ multiplex PCR, while the TCRdb copy is restricted to in-frame clones and leaves out a portion. D and trimming were read from the DNA, whereas the V and J calls and clone size are those reported in that table. The sample shows a few hundred thousand clones, 90% of them seen only once. The material sequenced was peripheral blood. The clonotype comes from a woman aged 55-70 years with COVID-19, enrolled during active disease.

The CDR3 DNA reads as TGTGCCAGTAGTATGCATGACAATAGCAATCAGCCCCAGCATTTT. Amino acids: CASSMHDNSNQPQHF. The V gene is TRBV19, the J gene TRBJ1-5; no reliable D call. Germline CDR1 and CDR2: LNHDA and SQIVND (reference sequence). The CDR3 totals 15 residues. V dropped 3 bases and J dropped 0 bases, with 9 bases sitting between them.